These 26 T cell receptor beta chains were all obtained from the same sample, sequenced in a study of T cells in Graves' hyperthyroidism and ophthalmopathy. TCR beta CDR3 regions were amplified from RNA transcripts. Researchers ran a first-round RT-PCR on the TCR CDR3 using the HTBI primer set. TCRdb re-analysed the multiplex PCR reads in MiXCR, keeping a single row per CDR3 protein. The sample lists around 580,000 distinct CDR3 sequences; over 15% were seen once. Sequencing input: blood. All receptors derive from a woman in her late teens or twenties with Graves' hyperthyroidism.

V usage is TRBV4-1 and J usage is TRBJ2-7; perhaps TRBD1 as D (6 bases). The CDR3 is 15 amino acids. Germline V CDR1 and CDR2: MGHRA, YSYEKL. The V and J ends lost 4 bases and 4 bases respectively, with 17 bases between them. The DNA of the CDR3 is TGCGCCAGCAGCCGATACCAGGGGCAGACTTACGAGCAGTACTTC. Amino acid sequence: CASSRYQGQTYEQYF.

This clonotype has ten or more counts. V and J are TRBV12-3 or TRBV12-4 and TRBJ2-1; TRBD2 aligns across 12 bases. The CDR3 extends over 19 amino acids. V gave up 0 bases and J gave up 4 bases; unmatched junction bases: 10. This CDR3 reads CASSLAARLAGAGYNEQFF. The CDR3 DNA sequence: TGTGCCAGCAGTTTAGCGGCCAGACTAGCGGGAGCTGGTTACAATGAGCAGTTCTTC.

This clonotype was picked up many times. The chain joins TRBV28 to TRBJ2-7; D perhaps matches TRBD2 (5 bases). V was shortened by 3 bases and J by 5 bases, with 14 bases between the two germline ends. The CDR3 has 14 residues. Germline CDR1 is MDHEN and CDR2 is SYDVKM. The CDR3 reads CASSFGRLRDEQYF. As DNA, the CDR3 is TGTGCCAGCAGTTTCGGCCGGCTGAGGGACGAGCAGTACTTC.

The table lists this clonotype with many counts. The rearrangement uses TRBV27 and TRBJ1-6; D gene ambiguous. The CDR3 loop spans 13 amino acids. From germline, CDR1 is MNHEY and CDR2 SMNVEV (reference sequence). The ends were cut back, 3 bases at V and 10 bases at J, with 10 bases in the middle. The CDR3 bases are TGTGCCAGCAGTTTTCGGGGTGGCTCACCCCTCCACTTT. Translating gives CASSFRGGSPLHF.

This clonotype was recorded at least ten times. The chain recombines TRBV18 with TRBJ1-1; D is uncertain. CDR1 is KGHSH and CDR2 is LQKENI in the germline V gene. Trimming left V 3 bases short and J 3 bases short, with 11 bases between. This CDR3 has 14 amino acids. CDR3 amino acids: CASSPRKGDTEAFF. CDR3 in DNA: TGTGCCAGCTCACCTAGGAAGGGTGACACTGAAGCTTTCTTT.

This clonotype was observed a few times. The chain combines TRBV15 with TRBJ2-3; 9 bases are a match to TRBD1. With 1 base clipped from V and 5 bases from J, the junction kept 4 bases outside the gene matches. Germline loops: CDR1 LNHNV, CDR2 YYDKDF (reference sequence). The CDR3 has 15 residues. Here the CDR3 reads CATSRGGQGRDTQYF. As DNA, the CDR3 is TGTGCCACCAGCAGAGGGGGACAGGGTAGAGATACGCAGTATTTT.

At least ten counts were recorded for this clonotype. The chain joins TRBV5-1 to TRBJ2-7; 8 bases match TRBD1. Trimming removed 6 bases from V and 2 bases from J; junction bases left unmatched: 10. This CDR3 is 15 amino acids long. The germline CDR1 and CDR2 sequences are SGHRS and YFSETQ. As DNA, the CDR3 is TGCGCCAGCAACGCGGAGACAGGGGTAACCTACGAGCAGTACTTC. Translating it yields CASNAETGVTYEQYF. The full variable domain, rest sourced from reference TRBV5-1 and TRBJ2-7, is KAGVTQTPRYLIKTRGQQVTLSCSPISGHRSVSWYQQTPGQGLQFLFEYFSETQRNKGNFPGRFSGRQFSNSRSEMNVSTLELGDSALYLCASNAETGVTYEQYFGPGTRLTVT.

The CDR3 bases are TGTGCCAGCAGTGAAGCAAAATACAATGAGCAGTTCTTC. Residues: CASSEAKYNEQFF. V gene TRBV6-1 combines with J gene TRBJ2-1; D uncertain. From germline, CDR1 is MNHNS and CDR2 SASEGT. Trimming shortened V by 0 bases and J by 4 bases, and 4 bases separated the two germline ends. CDR3 length: 13 residues.

The V call is TRBV4-2, the J call TRBJ1-4; TRBD1 matches at 7 bases. V was clipped by 4 bases and J by 0 bases; unmatched bases: 5. Per the germline V gene, CDR1 is LGHNA and CDR2 is YNFKEQ. The CDR3 contains 16 residues. The CDR3 loop reads CASSPQGVATNEKLFF. For the CDR3, the DNA is TGTGCCAGCAGCCCTCAGGGGGTTGCAACTAATGAAAAACTGTTTTTT.

This clonotype was counted many times. As DNA, the CDR3 is TGTGCCAGCAGCCTCGTGGGACAGGGAGGTTCACCCCTCCACTTT. The encoded protein is CASSLVGQGGSPLHF. V usage is TRBV3-1 and J usage is TRBJ1-6; 9 bases are a match to TRBD1. The junction had 7 bases not matched to a gene; V was cut back by 4 bases and J by 9 bases. CDR3 length: 15 amino acids. In germline, CDR1 is LGHDT, CDR2 YNNKEL (reference sequence).

This clonotype has just a few counts. The V and J genes are TRBV20-1 and TRBJ2-5; TRBD2 matches 14 bases. Germline loops: CDR1 DFQATT, CDR2 SNEGSKA (reference sequence). CDR3 size: 15 residues. J gave up 6 bases and V 6 bases, and 9 bases lay outside the gene matches. CDR3 loop: CSALTSGRAGKTQYF. CDR3 nucleotides: TGCAGTGCGTTGACTAGCGGGAGGGCCGGAAAGACCCAGTACTTC.

There are a few counts of this clonotype. CDR3 sequence (DNA): TGTGCCAGCAGCTTATCGGGGGGACCCACTGAAGCTTTCTTT. As protein: CASSLSGGPTEAFF. The rearrangement links TRBV7-9 to TRBJ1-1; tentative D call: TRBD1 (5 bases). Germline CDR1 is SEHNR and CDR2 is FQNEAQ (reference sequence). The CDR3 length is 14 residues. Between the trimmed V and J ends, which lost 2 bases and 4 bases, there was a span of 11 bases.

This clonotype was counted a few times. The J gene is TRBJ2-1, the V gene TRBV4-3; TRBD2 matches 7 bases. Germline V gene sequence: CDR1 LGHNA, CDR2 YSLEER. Losses at the gene ends were 1 base for V and 4 bases for J; bases not matched to a gene: 16. This CDR3 has 19 amino acids. Here the CDR3 DNA reads TGCGCCAGCAGCCAAGCATCGGTTGGAAAGTGGGGGGGGTACAATGAGCAGTTCTTC. This encodes CASSQASVGKWGGYNEQFF.

Turning to this clonotype: A single base separates this from a much larger clone, so it may be a read error. This rearrangement joins TRBV5-1 to TRBJ2-7; D possibly corresponds to TRBD2 (5 bases). CDR3 length: 14 amino acids. CDR1 and CDR2 from the germline V gene are SGHRS and YFSETQ. The V end was cut by 1 base, the J end by 7 bases, with 15 bases between. CDR3 nucleotides: TGCGCCAGCAGCTTGAATCCGAGGGCGCGGGAGCAGTACTTC. Translation gives CASSLNPRAREQYF.

This clonotype came up a few times. V gene TRBV20-1 combines with J gene TRBJ2-1; a weak D match, TRBD2 (5 bases). V was clipped by 4 bases and J by 0 bases, with 10 bases between them. CDR1 is DFQATT and CDR2 is SNEGSKA in the germline V gene (reference sequence). CDR3 length equals 14 residues. The CDR3 here is CSAKEASSYNEQFF. For the CDR3, the DNA is TGCAGTGCTAAGGAGGCTAGCTCCTACAATGAGCAGTTCTTC.

This clonotype appeared many times. This chain connects TRBV29-1 to TRBJ2-7; possible D gene TRBD1, 6 bases. The CDR3 totals 15 residues. CDR1 is SQVTM, CDR2 ANQGSEA, per germline. Trimming removed 5 bases from V and 4 bases from J, with 21 bases in between. CDR3 sequence reads: CSVSLTGTRHYEQYF. In nucleotides, the CDR3 is TGCAGCGTTTCACTAACAGGGACCAGACATTACGAGCAGTACTTC.

Concerning this clonotype: The DNA is omitted, as the CDR3 cannot be located on it reliably, and the CDR3 follows TCRdb's listing. V and J are TRBV20-1 and TRBJ2-2; TRBD2 is the table's D call and was not checked against the DNA. The CDR3 extends over 15 residues, inclusive of both ends. Germline loops: CDR1 DFQATT, CDR2 SNEGSKA (reference sequence). This chain's CDR3 is CSARTSGGAPGSCFF.

The chain is built from TRBV6-1 and TRBJ2-1; D gene uncertain. Germline CDR1 reads MNHNS; CDR2 reads SASEGT. The ends were cut back, 10 bases at V and 4 bases at J, with 23 bases in the middle. The CDR3 loop spans 16 amino acids. Written as DNA, the CDR3 is TGTGCCATCTGGTGCTACTTGGCCCGGAATTACAATGAGCAGTTCTTC. Translating it yields CAIWCYLARNYNEQFF.

This clonotype was counted at least ten times. CDR3 DNA: TGTGCCAGCAGTCCCCCGGGACTAGCGGGAGGAACCAGTTACTTC. It yields the protein CASSPPGLAGGTSYF. The V and J genes are TRBV28 and TRBJ2-5, with 15 bases aligning to TRBD2. The trim removed 5 bases at V and 14 bases at J, leaving 12 bases unmatched. CDR3 length: 15 residues. Germline CDR1 and CDR2: MDHEN and SYDVKM.

To note about this clonotype: This clone may be a read error of a much larger clone one base away. The chain links TRBV5-6 to TRBJ1-5; no clear D gene. There are 13 residues in the CDR3. Germline V CDR1 and CDR2: SGHDT, YYEEEE. This CDR3 reads CVSSFGGHQPQHF. The CDR3 DNA sequence: TGTGTCAGCAGCTTCGGAGGGCATCAGCCCCAGCATTTT.

This clonotype was detected many times. V gene TRBV6-1 combines with J gene TRBJ2-2; D is possibly TRBD1 (5 bases). CDR1 is MNHNS and CDR2 is SASEGT in the germline V gene. CDR3 length: 15 amino acids. Trimming stripped 6 bases from V and 7 bases from J, with 18 bases between. Here the CDR3 reads CASRLSGAGFGELFF. The CDR3 nucleotides are TGTGCCAGCAGACTCAGTGGGGCAGGGTTCGGGGAGCTGTTTTTT.

J is TRBJ2-6 and V is TRBV5-1; D is possibly TRBD1 or TRBD2 (7 bases each). CDR1 is SGHRS and CDR2 is YFSETQ in the germline V gene. The CDR3 spans 20 residues. Between the trimmed V and J ends, which lost 3 bases and 2 bases, there was a span of 24 bases. DNA for the CDR3: TGCGCCAGCAGCTCCCGGGACAGATGGGGAGGGATGACTGGGGCCAACGTCCTGACTTTC. Translating it yields CASSSRDRWGGMTGANVLTF.

This clonotype was counted ten times or more. The chain joins TRBV7-8 to TRBJ2-5, with 9 bases matching TRBD2. CDR1 is SGHVS and CDR2 is FQNEAQ in the germline V gene. With V trimmed by 1 base and J by 5 bases, 8 bases remained unmatched. CDR3 length: 16 residues. As DNA, the CDR3 is TGTGCCAGCAGCTTAGTATCTGGACTAGCGTGGGAGACCCAGTACTTC. Translated: CASSLVSGLAWETQYF.

This clonotype was recorded at least ten times. The chain recombines TRBV11-2 with TRBJ2-5; TRBD2 matches 8 bases. The CDR3 loop spans 15 amino acids. Germline loops: CDR1 SGHAT, CDR2 FQNNGV. The junction had 6 bases not matched to a gene; V was cut back by 4 bases and J by 2 bases. The CDR3 sequence is CASSSSGLDQETQYF. The CDR3 DNA is TGTGCCAGCAGCTCCTCGGGACTAGATCAAGAGACCCAGTACTTC.

The chain links TRBV5-1 to TRBJ2-7, with unresolved D. Germline V gene lookup returns CDR1 SGHRS and CDR2 YFSETQ. CDR3 size: 13 residues. Trimming cost V 1 base and J 4 bases, with 9 bases left between them. The CDR3 DNA follows: TGCGCCAGCAGCTTGTCATCCATTTACGAGCAGTACTTC. It specifies CASSLSSIYEQYF.

This clonotype was seen ten or more times. The genes are TRBV12-3 or TRBV12-4 and TRBJ1-5; tentative D call: TRBD1 (5 bases). The CDR3 sequence is 16 residues long. V lost 3 bases to trimming and J lost 6 bases, with 18 bases between them. The CDR3 bases are TGTGCCAGCAGTTTCGGGGCCAGTCAAATGGGTCAGCCCCAGCATTTT. Translating gives CASSFGASQMGQPQHF.